The 13 T cell receptor beta chains given below trace back to one sample, sequenced in a study of cytomegalovirus exposure and HLA in healthy donors. The PCR made use of 60 Vbeta and 13 Jbeta primers. Sequencing used immunoSEQ multiplex PCR; TCRdb keeps in-frame clones, though not all of them. This sample has roughly 150,000 clones, with roughly 80% found just once. The specimen sequenced was PBMCs. The source of these receptors is a male donor in good health and CMV-seronegative.

Here the CDR3 DNA reads TGCGCCAGCAGCCAGGGACTAGCGGGAGGTGGAGAGACCCAGTACTTC. This codes for CASSQGLAGGGETQYF. The chain recombines TRBV4-1 with TRBJ2-5; TRBD2 agrees at 15 bases. The J segment lost 4 bases and the V segment lost 3 bases, leaving 3 bases of the junction unmatched. CDR1 and CDR2 from the germline V gene are MGHRA and YSYEKL. The CDR3 contains 16 residues.

In DNA, the CDR3 is TGTGCCAGCATCTACGGGGGGGGAACCGAAGCTTTCTTT. Translation gives CASIYGGGTEAFF. The rearrangement links TRBV28 to TRBJ1-1, with D possibly matching TRBD1 (5 bases). V was trimmed by 7 bases and J by 8 bases, leaving 17 bases between them. From germline, CDR1 is MDHEN and CDR2 SYDVKM. The CDR3 contains 13 residues.

The chain uses TRBV5-4 and TRBJ2-3, with 7 bases identical to TRBD2. CDR3 size: 14 residues. Germline CDR1 and CDR2: SGHNT and YYREEE (reference sequence). J lost 6 bases, V lost 3 bases, and 7 bases had no gene match. In DNA form, the CDR3 reads TGTGCCAGCAGCTATAGACTAGCCCAGGATACGCAGTATTTT. Encoded protein: CASSYRLAQDTQYF.

CDR3 bases: TGTGCCAGCAGTTTGGACAGGCCCCTCACTGAAGCTTTCTTT. Protein sequence: CASSLDRPLTEAFF. The V and J genes are TRBV28 and TRBJ1-1; 7 bases agree with TRBD1. CDR3 length: 14 residues. The germline CDR1 and CDR2 sequences are MDHEN and SYDVKM. Germline trimming cut 3 bases from V and 4 bases from J; bases unmatched to any gene: 5.

This clone showed up just a few times. CDR3: CATSGTGDTGELFF. The CDR3, as DNA: TGTGCCACCTCCGGGACAGGGGACACCGGGGAGCTGTTTTTT. J is TRBJ2-2 and V is TRBV6-1; TRBD1 agrees at 10 bases. The junction had 5 bases not matched to a gene; V was cut back by 10 bases and J by 3 bases. This CDR3 comprises 14 residues. Germline values: CDR1 MNHNS, CDR2 SASEGT.

This clone appeared a single time. The genes are TRBV12-5 and TRBJ2-5; maybe TRBD2 (6 bases). Trimming removed 5 bases from V and 6 bases from J, with 10 bases in between. CDR1 and CDR2 from the germline V gene are LGHNT and FRNRAP. The CDR3 has 12 amino acids. CDR3 loop: CASGRDSQTQYF. CDR3 bases: TGTGCTAGTGGTCGGGACTCGCAGACCCAGTACTTC.

This clone was detected a few times. This chain uses TRBV27 with TRBJ2-7; TRBD1 is a possible D gene (6 bases). Per germline, CDR1 MNHEY and CDR2 SMNVEV (reference sequence). This CDR3 has 15 residues. Trimming took 1 base from V and 5 from J, leaving 15 bases between them. The CDR3 bases are TGTGCCAGCAGTTTATGGGGACAAGGACTCCACGAGCAGTACTTC. Its protein product is CASSLWGQGLHEQYF.

The chain has TRBV5-8 and TRBJ1-5; 10 nucleotides agree with TRBD1. The CDR3 loop spans 16 amino acids. Germline CDR1 reads SGHTS; CDR2 reads YDEGEE. Trimming at V came to 4 bases and at J to 3 bases, leaving 7 bases not matched to a gene. The CDR3 spells CASSLSGTGANQPQHF. The CDR3 bases are TGTGCCAGCAGCCTTTCCGGGACAGGGGCCAATCAGCCCCAGCATTTT.

The chain is built from TRBV19 and TRBJ2-2; 7 nucleotides align to TRBD2. There are 16 residues in the CDR3. Per germline, CDR1 LNHDA and CDR2 SQIVND (reference sequence). The V gene end was trimmed by 4 bases and the J gene end by 6 bases; junction bases not matched to a gene: 11. For the CDR3, the DNA is TGTGCCAGTAGTAGGGTTGATGGGACTAAGGCCGGGGAGCTGTTTTTT. It translates to CASSRVDGTKAGELFF. The full variable domain, rest sourced from reference TRBV19 and TRBJ2-2, is DGGITQSPKYLFRKEGQNVTLSCEQNLNHDAMYWYRQDPGQGLRLIYYSQIVNDFQKGDIAEGYSVSREKKESFPLTVTSAQKNPTAFYLCASSRVDGTKAGELFFGEGSRLTVL.

V and J are TRBV27 and TRBJ2-5; TRBD2 might be the D (7 bases). Germline CDR1 reads MNHEY; CDR2 reads SMNVEV (reference sequence). The CDR3 is 16 residues long. V dropped 3 bases and J dropped 5 bases, with 19 bases sitting between them. CDR3 nucleotides: TGTGCCAGCAGTTTCGGGGGGACACTTCCGGGGGAGACCCAGTACTTC. It encodes CASSFGGTLPGETQYF.

This chain joins TRBV6-5 and TRBJ1-4; D not certain. Per the germline V gene, CDR1 is MNHEY and CDR2 is SVGAGI. CDR3 size: 15 residues. The V end lost 0 bases, the J end lost 6 bases, and 11 bases lay between the germline ends. The CDR3 nucleotides are TGTGCCAGCAGTTACTCCGGCGGTGTCGATGAAAAACTGTTTTTT. It specifies CASSYSGGVDEKLFF.

The V call is TRBV7-2, the J call TRBJ2-7, with 10 positions matching TRBD2. Germline V lookup: CDR1 SGHTA, CDR2 FQGNSA. Trimming removed 2 bases from V and 7 bases from J; junction bases left unmatched: 11. This CDR3 has 16 amino acids. The CDR3 DNA sequence: TGTGCCAGCAGCTTAAGGCTAGCGGGGGCCGGGGGGGAGCAGTACTTC. Translated: CASSLRLAGAGGEQYF.

The chain is built from TRBV10-3 and TRBJ2-3; D call uncertain. This CDR3 spans 13 amino acids. The germline V gene encodes CDR1 ENHRY and CDR2 SYGVKD. V was pared by 4 bases and J by 1 base, with 6 bases between. The CDR3 DNA reads as TGTGCCATCAGTGCGCAGGGCACAGATACGCAGTATTTT. This translates into CAISAQGTDTQYF.